The count of the clone carrying this TCR beta chain is one. This record comes from a study of blood T cells in healthy people across ages. Peripheral blood from each donor was collected in a volume of approximately 9.5 milliliters. Together with a sample-barcoded 5' primer, a J-beta primer mix was included in a second PCR lasting about 7 to 12 cycles. TCRdb re-analysed the 5' RACE reads in MiXCR, keeping a single row per CDR3 protein. The table has 1.5 million to 2 million distinct CDR3 sequences, approximately 40% seen once. This clonotype originated in a human donor in good health. The sample consisted of blood.

The CDR3 protein is CSVGGTVSYEQYF. CDR3 in DNA: TGCAGCGTTGGGGGGACAGTTTCCTACGAGCAGTACTTC. The genes are TRBV29-1 and TRBJ2-7; TRBD1 matches 7 bases. The CDR3 sequence is 13 residues long. Germline V CDR1 and CDR2: SQVTM, ANQGSEA. Losses at the gene ends were 4 bases for V and 1 base for J; bases not matched to a gene: 4.